This T cell receptor beta chain originates from a study of shared clonotypes between healthy human individuals. Method: immunoSEQ multiplex PCR; TCRdb's copy keeps in-frame clones and lacks some. Here the sample spans about 680,000 clones, less than 80% being singletons. In regard to this clone: The antigen is undetermined.

Study-wide points: Non-shared clonotypes had lower generation probabilities than clonotypes shared by all four sorted-subset donors. Sampling was confined to blood; repertoires within tissues likely differ.

V gave up 6 bases and J gave up 4 bases; unmatched junction bases: 11. This CDR3 comprises 15 residues. Sequences were obtained from memory CD4+ T cells sorted from blood. Subset given: CD45RA-negative fraction. This sequence originates from a woman aged 30 to 39 in good health. The rearrangement joins TRBV23-1 to TRBJ2-7, with 8 bases fitting TRBD1. TRBV23-1 is reported as an ORF; its role is uncertain. CDR3 in amino acids: CASRRQGNQYYEQYF. The DNA for the CDR3 is TGCGCCAGCAGGCGACAGGGGAATCAGTATTACGAGCAGTACTTC.